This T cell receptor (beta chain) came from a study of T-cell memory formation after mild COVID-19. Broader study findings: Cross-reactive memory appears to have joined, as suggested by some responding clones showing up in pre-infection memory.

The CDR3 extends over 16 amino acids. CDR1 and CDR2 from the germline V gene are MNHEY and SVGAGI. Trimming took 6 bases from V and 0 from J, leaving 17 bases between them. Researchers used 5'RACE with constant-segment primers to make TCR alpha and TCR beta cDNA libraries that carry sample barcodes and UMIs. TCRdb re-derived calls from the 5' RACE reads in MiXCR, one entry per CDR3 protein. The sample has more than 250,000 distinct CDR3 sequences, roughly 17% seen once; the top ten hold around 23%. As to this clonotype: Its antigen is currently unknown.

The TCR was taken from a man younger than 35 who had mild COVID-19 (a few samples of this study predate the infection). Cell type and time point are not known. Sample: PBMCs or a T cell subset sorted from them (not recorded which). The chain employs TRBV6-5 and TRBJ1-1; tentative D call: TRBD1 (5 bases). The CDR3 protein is CASSSITGAMNTEAFF. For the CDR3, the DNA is TGTGCCAGCAGCAGCATTACCGGGGCCATGAACACTGAAGCTTTCTTT.